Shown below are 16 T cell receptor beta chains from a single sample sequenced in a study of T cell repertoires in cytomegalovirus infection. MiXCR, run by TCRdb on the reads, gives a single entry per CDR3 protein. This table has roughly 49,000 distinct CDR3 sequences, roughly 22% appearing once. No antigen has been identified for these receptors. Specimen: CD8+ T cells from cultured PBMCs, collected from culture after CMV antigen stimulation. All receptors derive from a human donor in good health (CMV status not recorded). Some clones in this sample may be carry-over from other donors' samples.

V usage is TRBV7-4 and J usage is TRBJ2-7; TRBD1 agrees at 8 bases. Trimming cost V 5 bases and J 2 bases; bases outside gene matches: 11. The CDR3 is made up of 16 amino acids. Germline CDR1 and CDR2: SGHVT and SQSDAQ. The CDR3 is CASSVTPGQVAYEQYF. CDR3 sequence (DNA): TGTGCCAGCAGCGTCACCCCGGGACAGGTGGCCTACGAGCAGTACTTC.

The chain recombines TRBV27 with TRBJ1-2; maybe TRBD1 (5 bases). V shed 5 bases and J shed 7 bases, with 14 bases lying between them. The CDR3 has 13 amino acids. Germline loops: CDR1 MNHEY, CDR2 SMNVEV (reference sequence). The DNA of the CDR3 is TGTGCCAGCAGTCCTCCTTCGGGGGTTGGCTACACCTTC. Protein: CASSPPSGVGYTF.

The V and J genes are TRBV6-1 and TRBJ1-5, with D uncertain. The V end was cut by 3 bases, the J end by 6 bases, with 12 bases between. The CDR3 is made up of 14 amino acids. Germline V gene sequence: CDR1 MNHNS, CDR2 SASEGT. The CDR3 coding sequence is TGTGCCAGCAGTGAGTTGGGTGTGTCTCAGCCCCAGCATTTT. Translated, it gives CASSELGVSQPQHF.

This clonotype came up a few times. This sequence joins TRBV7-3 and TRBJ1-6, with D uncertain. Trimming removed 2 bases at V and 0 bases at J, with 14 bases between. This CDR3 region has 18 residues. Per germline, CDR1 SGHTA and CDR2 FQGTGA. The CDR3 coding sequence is TGTGCCAGCAGCTTATTTGCCCGAAAGAGCTCCTATAATTCACCCCTCCACTTT. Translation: CASSLFARKSSYNSPLHF.

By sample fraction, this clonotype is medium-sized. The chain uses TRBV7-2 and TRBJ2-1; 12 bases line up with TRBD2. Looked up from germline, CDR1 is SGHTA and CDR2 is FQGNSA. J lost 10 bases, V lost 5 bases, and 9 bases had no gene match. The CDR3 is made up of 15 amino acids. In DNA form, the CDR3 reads TGTGCCAGCAGCACGACTAGCGGGGGATCTCGGGAGCAGTTCTTC. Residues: CASSTTSGGSREQFF.

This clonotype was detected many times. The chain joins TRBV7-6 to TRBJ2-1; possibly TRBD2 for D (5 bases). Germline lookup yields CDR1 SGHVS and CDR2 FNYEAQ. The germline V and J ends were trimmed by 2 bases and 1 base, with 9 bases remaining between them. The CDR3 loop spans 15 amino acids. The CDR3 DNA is TGTGCCAGCAGCTTAAAACTAGATTCCTACAATGAGCAGTTCTTC. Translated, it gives CASSLKLDSYNEQFF.

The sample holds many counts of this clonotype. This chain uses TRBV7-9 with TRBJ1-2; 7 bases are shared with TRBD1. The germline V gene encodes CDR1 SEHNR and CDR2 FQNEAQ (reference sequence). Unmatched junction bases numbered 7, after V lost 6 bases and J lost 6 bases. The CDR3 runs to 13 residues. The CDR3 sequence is CASRPDRDDGYTF. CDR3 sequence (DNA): TGTGCCAGCAGACCCGACAGGGACGATGGCTACACCTTC.

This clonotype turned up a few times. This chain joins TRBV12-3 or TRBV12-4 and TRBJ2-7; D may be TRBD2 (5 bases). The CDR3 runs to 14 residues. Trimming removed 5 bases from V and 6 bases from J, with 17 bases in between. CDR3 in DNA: TGTGCCAGCAGTCCTTACGGCGCGGGTGTCGAGCAGTACTTC. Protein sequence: CASSPYGAGVEQYF.

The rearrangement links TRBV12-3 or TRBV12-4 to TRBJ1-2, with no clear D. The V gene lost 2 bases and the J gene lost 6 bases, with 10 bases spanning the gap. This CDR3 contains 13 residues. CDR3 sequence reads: CASSLIQEDGYTF. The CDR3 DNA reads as TGTGCCAGCAGTTTAATTCAGGAAGATGGCTACACCTTC.

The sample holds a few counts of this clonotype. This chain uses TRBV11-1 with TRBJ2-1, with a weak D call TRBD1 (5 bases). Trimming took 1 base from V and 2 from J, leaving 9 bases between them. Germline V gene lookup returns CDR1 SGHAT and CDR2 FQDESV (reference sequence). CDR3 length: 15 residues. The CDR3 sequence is CASSLERGTYNEQFF. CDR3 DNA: TGTGCCAGCAGCTTAGAAAGGGGTACCTACAATGAGCAGTTCTTC. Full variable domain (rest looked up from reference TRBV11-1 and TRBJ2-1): EAEVAQSPRYKITEKSQAVAFWCDPISGHATLYWYRQILGQGPELLVQFQDESVVDDSQLPKDRFSAERLKGVDSTLKIQPAELGDSAMYLCASSLERGTYNEQFFGPGTRLTVL.

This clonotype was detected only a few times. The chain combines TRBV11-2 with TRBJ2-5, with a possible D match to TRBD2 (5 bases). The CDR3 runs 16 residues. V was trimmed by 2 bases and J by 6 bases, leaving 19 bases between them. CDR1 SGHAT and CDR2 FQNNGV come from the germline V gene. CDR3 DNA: TGTGCCAGCAGCTTACGACCGGGGATTTATGGGAAGACCCAGTACTTC. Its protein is CASSLRPGIYGKTQYF.

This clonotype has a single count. The CDR3: CASTLGGRLETQYF. The CDR3 DNA sequence: TGTGCCAGCACCCTCGGCGGGAGGCTAGAGACCCAGTACTTC. The rearrangement links TRBV6-5 to TRBJ2-5; the match to TRBD2 covers 8 bases. Germline CDR1 reads MNHEY; CDR2 reads SVGAGI. The V and J ends lost 7 bases and 4 bases, in that order; junction bases with no gene match: 8. This CDR3 comprises 14 residues.

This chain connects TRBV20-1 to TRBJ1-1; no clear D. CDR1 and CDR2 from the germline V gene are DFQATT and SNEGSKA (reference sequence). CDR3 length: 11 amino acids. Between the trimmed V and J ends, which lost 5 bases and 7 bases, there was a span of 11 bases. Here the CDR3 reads CSASPGYEAFF. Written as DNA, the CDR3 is TGCAGTGCTTCTCCGGGATATGAAGCTTTCTTT.

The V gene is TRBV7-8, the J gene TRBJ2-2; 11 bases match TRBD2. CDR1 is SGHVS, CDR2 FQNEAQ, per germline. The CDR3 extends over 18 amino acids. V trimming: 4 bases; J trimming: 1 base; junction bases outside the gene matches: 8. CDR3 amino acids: CASSSRWLAGGNTGELFF. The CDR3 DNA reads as TGTGCCAGCAGCTCCCGGTGGCTAGCGGGGGGGAACACCGGGGAGCTGTTTTTT.

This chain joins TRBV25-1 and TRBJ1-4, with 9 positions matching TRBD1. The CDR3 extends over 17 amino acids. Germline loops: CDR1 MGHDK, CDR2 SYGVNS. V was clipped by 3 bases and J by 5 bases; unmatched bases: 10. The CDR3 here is CASSDRSPGTGNEKLFF. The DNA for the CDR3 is TGTGCCAGCAGTGACCGTTCACCCGGGACAGGGAATGAAAAACTGTTTTTT.

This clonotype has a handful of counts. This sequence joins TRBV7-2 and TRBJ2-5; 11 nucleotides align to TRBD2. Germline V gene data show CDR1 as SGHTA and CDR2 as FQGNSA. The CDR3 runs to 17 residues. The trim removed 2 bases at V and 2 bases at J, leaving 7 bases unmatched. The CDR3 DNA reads TGTGCCAGCAGCTTACAATTTAGCGGGGGGGCTCAAGAGACCCAGTACTTC. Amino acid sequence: CASSLQFSGGAQETQYF.